This TCR beta chain was sequenced during a study of blood T cell repertoires in COVID-19. Overall study context: Sources were T cells, B-cell-depleted T cells, or PBMCs; the material itself was cDNA or gDNA.

Clones were sequenced by immunoSEQ multiplex PCR, and TCRdb holds only the in-frame ones, with some missing. This table has a few hundred thousand clones, roughly 88% appearing once. With V trimmed by 3 bases and J by 8 bases, 8 bases remained unmatched. Germline-derived CDR1 and CDR2 are SGHRS and YFSETQ. This CDR3 region has 16 residues. This receptor was identified in a human donor with COVID-19, enrolled during active disease. The donor label of this sample is uncertain. The rearrangement joins TRBV5-1 to TRBJ2-1; TRBD2 agrees at 13 bases. Material: peripheral blood. In nucleotides, the CDR3 is TGCGCCAGCAGCTCAGGACTAGCGGGAGTTATCGATGAGCAGTTCTTC. It yields the protein CASSSGLAGVIDEQFF.